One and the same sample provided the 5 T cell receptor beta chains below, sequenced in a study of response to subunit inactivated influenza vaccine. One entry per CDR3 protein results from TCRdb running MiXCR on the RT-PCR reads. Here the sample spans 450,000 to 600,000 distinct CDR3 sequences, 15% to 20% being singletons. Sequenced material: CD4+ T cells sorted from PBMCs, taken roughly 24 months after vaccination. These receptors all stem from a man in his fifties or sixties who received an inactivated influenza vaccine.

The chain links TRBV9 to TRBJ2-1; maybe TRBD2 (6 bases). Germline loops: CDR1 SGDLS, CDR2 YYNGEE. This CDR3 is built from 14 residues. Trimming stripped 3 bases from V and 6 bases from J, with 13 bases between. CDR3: CASSAYGTFNEQFF. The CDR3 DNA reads TGTGCCAGCAGCGCCTACGGGACTTTCAATGAGCAGTTCTTC.

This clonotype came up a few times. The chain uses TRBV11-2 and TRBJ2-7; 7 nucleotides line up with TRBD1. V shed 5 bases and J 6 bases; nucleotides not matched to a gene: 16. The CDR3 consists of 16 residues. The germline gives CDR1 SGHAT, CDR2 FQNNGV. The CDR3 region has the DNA TGTGCCAGCAGCCTCCAAACCAACTACAGGGGTGGCGAGCAGTACTTC. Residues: CASSLQTNYRGGEQYF.

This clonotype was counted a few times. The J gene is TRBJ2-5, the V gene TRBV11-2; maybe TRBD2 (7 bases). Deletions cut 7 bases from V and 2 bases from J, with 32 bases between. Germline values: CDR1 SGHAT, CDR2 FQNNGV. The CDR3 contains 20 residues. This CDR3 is CASTQTGGYSIRGVQETQYF. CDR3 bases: TGTGCCAGCACGCAGACGGGGGGCTATTCAATTCGGGGTGTTCAAGAGACCCAGTACTTC.

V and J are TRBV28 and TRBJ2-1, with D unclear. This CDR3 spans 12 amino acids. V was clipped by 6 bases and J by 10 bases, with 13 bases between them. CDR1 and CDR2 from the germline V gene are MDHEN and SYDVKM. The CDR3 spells CASRSTAYEQFF. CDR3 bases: TGTGCCAGCAGAAGCACGGCGTACGAGCAGTTCTTC.

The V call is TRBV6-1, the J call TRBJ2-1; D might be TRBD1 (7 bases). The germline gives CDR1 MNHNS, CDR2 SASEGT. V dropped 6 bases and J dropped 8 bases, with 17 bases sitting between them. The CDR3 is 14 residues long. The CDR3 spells CASRPPGRGDEQFF. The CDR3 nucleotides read TGTGCCAGCAGGCCCCCCGGCAGGGGGGATGAGCAGTTCTTC.